Listed below are T cell receptor beta chains from one sample, sequenced in a study of CD8 T cells in ankylosing spondylitis. MiXCR, applied by TCRdb to the 5' RACE reads, yields one record per CDR3 protein. This sample has around 450,000 distinct CDR3 sequences; about 24% occur once, and the top ten carry 0.89%. The sample consisted of blood, either unsorted or a sorted T cell fraction (not recorded which). The source of these receptors is a male donor with ankylosing spondylitis. CDR3s include the opening cysteine and the closing phenylalanine or tryptophan. A D gene is named only where the DNA matches it firmly. Clone size appears in some rows only: once, few, many, or a class for an expanded clone.

TRBV5-1	TRBJ1-1	-	TRBD1	TGCGCCAGCAGCTCCCCGGACAGGGGGAACACTGAAGCTTTCTTT	CASSSPDRGNTEAFF
TRBV24-1	TRBJ2-2	-	-	TGTGCCACCAGTGATGTGGCGACAGGGAACACCGGGGAGCTGTTTTTT	CATSDVATGNTGELFF
TRBV12-3/TRBV12-4	TRBJ1-2	few	-	TGTGCCAGCAGTCCACAGGGTGGGAGCTATGGCTACACCTTC	CASSPQGGSYGYTF
TRBV7-2	TRBJ2-5	-	TRBD2	TGTGCCAGCAGCTTTACTAGCGGGGGGAGGCAAGAGACCCAGTACTTC	CASSFTSGGRQETQYF
TRBV12-3/TRBV12-4	TRBJ1-3	-	TRBD1	TGTGCCAGCAGAGACAGGGAGGCTGGAAACACCACATATTTT	CASRDREAGNTTYF
TRBV18	TRBJ1-1	-	-	TGTGCCAGCTCACCTACTCGGCAAATGAACACTGAAGCTTTCTTT	CASSPTRQMNTEAFF
TRBV5-1	TRBJ2-7	-	TRBD2	TGCGCCAGCAGCTCCTCGGGACTAAGCTACGAGCAGTACTTC	CASSSSGLSYEQYF
TRBV15	TRBJ1-4	few	-	TGTGCCACCAGCAGAGGCCCGGGGGACGCGGAAAAACTGTTTTTT	CATSRGPGDAEKLFF
TRBV5-1	TRBJ2-1	-	-	TGCGCCAGCAGCTTTGGTTTAGCGCTCTCCTACAATGAGCAGTTCTTC	CASSFGLALSYNEQFF
TRBV11-2	TRBJ2-6	-	TRBD2	TGTGCCAGCACCCCACGGGCTAGCGGGTCCTCCGGGGCCAACGTCCTGACTTTC	CASTPRASGSSGANVLTF
TRBV29-1	TRBJ2-5	-	TRBD1	TGCAGCGTATGTCTCACAGGGGTTGGAGAGACCCAGTACTTC	CSVCLTGVGETQYF
TRBV7-2	TRBJ2-1	-	TRBD1	TGTGCCAGCAGGAATGACAGGGGTGGCTCTTCCTACAATGAGCAGTTCTTC	CASRNDRGGSSYNEQFF
TRBV5-1	TRBJ2-5	many	-	TGTGCCAGCAGCTTATTAGAGACCCAGTACTTC	CASSLLETQYF
TRBV7-9	TRBJ2-7	few	-	TGTGCCAGCAGCCCAACCGGGACAAGGGCGCGGGAGCAGTACTTC	CASSPTGTRAREQYF
TRBV12-3/TRBV12-4	TRBJ2-2	-	TRBD1	TGTGCCAGCAGTCGACAGGGGATTCCCGGGGAGCTGTTTTTT	CASSRQGIPGELFF
TRBV25-1	TRBJ1-1	-	TRBD1	TGTGCCAGCAGTGCCGTGACAGGGCTGAACACTGAAGCTTTCTTT	CASSAVTGLNTEAFF
TRBV12-3/TRBV12-4	TRBJ2-5	many	-	TGTGCCAGCAGTTTCCGCACAGGGTTACAAGAGACCCAGTACTTC	CASSFRTGLQETQYF
TRBV3-1	TRBJ2-2	few	TRBD1	TGTGCCAGCAGCCAAGGGGACAGGGCCGGGGAGCTGTTTTTT	CASSQGDRAGELFF
TRBV5-6	TRBJ2-5	few	-	TGTGCCAGCAGCTTGATTAGTGACCCCTCAGGGCAAGAGACCCAGTACTTC	CASSLISDPSGQETQYF
TRBV20-1	TRBJ2-5	once	-	TGCAGTGCTAGATTCAAGACTAGACAAGAGACCCAGTACTTC	CSARFKTRQETQYF
TRBV5-1	TRBJ2-5	few	-	TGCGCCAGCAGCTTTAGGCAGCAGTCAAAAGAGACCCAGTACTTC	CASSFRQQSKETQYF
TRBV2	TRBJ2-5	-	TRBD2	TGTGCCAGCACGGTTGGTAGCGGGAGAGTTGAGACCCAGTACTTC	CASTVGSGRVETQYF
TRBV20-1	TRBJ2-1	-	-	TGCAGTGCTAGAGTTTTAGCTAGCCAGCAGTTCTTC	CSARVLASQQFF
TRBV18	TRBJ2-1	few	-	TGTGCCAGCTCACCATCCTTTTCCTACAATGAGCAGTTCTTC	CASSPSFSYNEQFF
TRBV20-1	TRBJ1-1	few	-	TGCAGTGCTTCCTTGGACACGAACACTGAAGCTTTCTTT	CSASLDTNTEAFF
TRBV11-2	TRBJ2-1	few	TRBD2	TGTGCCAGCAGCACCCTTGGCGGGAGGGGGCCCAATGAGCAGTTCTTC	CASSTLGGRGPNEQFF
TRBV14	TRBJ2-7	few	TRBD1	TGTGCCAGCATCAACTCAGGGGGCTACGAGCAGTACTTC	CASINSGGYEQYF
TRBV6-5	TRBJ2-3	few	-	TGTGCCAGCAGTTACCCTAAGACAGATACGCAGTATTTT	CASSYPKTDTQYF
TRBV20-1	TRBJ2-1	-	-	TGCAGTGCTAGAAGTTCTGCGAAGCAGTTCTTC	CSARSSAKQFF
TRBV5-1	TRBJ1-6	few	-	TGCGCCAGCAGCTCCCCCCAGGGGATCTATAATTCACCCCTCCACTTT	CASSSPQGIYNSPLHF
TRBV20-1	TRBJ1-6	-	-	TGCAGTGCTAGAGAGGAGTTTGGCGCCCTCCACTTT	CSAREEFGALHF
TRBV21-1	TRBJ1-5	-	-	TGTGCCAGCAGCACCTTCAGGGCCCAGCATTTT	CASSTFRAQHF
TRBV7-9	TRBJ1-1	once	-	TGTGCCAGCCAGTCAAACACAGGGTCTGAAGCTTTCTTT	CASQSNTGSEAFF
TRBV3-1	TRBJ2-4	many	TRBD2	TGTGCCAGCAGCCAAGTCGGGGGGACTAGCGGAGCCAAAAACATTCAGTACTTC	CASSQVGGTSGAKNIQYF
TRBV20-1	TRBJ2-1	few	-	TGCAGTGCTAGAACCCCCATAGGTTACAATGAGCAGTTCTTC	CSARTPIGYNEQFF
TRBV11-2	TRBJ1-3	-	TRBD1	TGTGCCAGCAGCCCCAACCACCTGACAGGGTTAGGTGGAAACACCATATATTTT	CASSPNHLTGLGGNTIYF